These 31 T cell receptor beta chains came from one sample sequenced in a study of blood T cell repertoires in COVID-19. Data came from immunoSEQ multiplex PCR; TCRdb stores just in-frame clones and leaves some out. The sample yields fewer than 450,000 clones, approximately 84% seen once. Specimen: PBMCs or T cells enriched from blood (not recorded which). The receptors were sampled from a young woman who had recovered from COVID-19.

This chain uses TRBV2 with TRBJ1-5; D may be TRBD1 (6 bases). Trimming left V 7 bases short and J 1 base short, with 11 bases between. The CDR3 runs 14 residues. CDR1 and CDR2 from the germline V gene are SNHLY and FYNNEI. CDR3 residues: CASTGGRSNQPQHF. Here the CDR3 DNA reads TGTGCCAGCACGGGGGGCCGGAGCAATCAGCCCCAGCATTTT.

CDR3: CASMVGRSSYNSPLHF. CDR3 in DNA: TGTGCCAGCATGGTAGGGAGGAGCTCCTATAATTCACCCCTCCACTTT. This chain links TRBV2 with TRBJ1-6; D remains ambiguous. The V gene lost 7 bases and the J gene lost 0 bases, with 13 bases spanning the gap. Germline CDR1 reads SNHLY; CDR2 reads FYNNEI. This CDR3 has 16 residues.

The chain recombines TRBV27 with TRBJ1-2, with TRBD1 identical over 7 bases. V lost 6 bases, J lost 4 bases, and 8 bases stayed unmatched. The CDR3 covers 14 residues. The germline CDR1 and CDR2 sequences are MNHEY and SMNVEV (reference sequence). CDR3 sequence reads: CASSRLGGGYGYTF. The DNA of the CDR3 is TGTGCCAGCAGCCGACTAGGGGGCGGCTATGGCTACACCTTC.

This clone has a single count. This sequence joins TRBV7-8 and TRBJ1-5, with 7 nucleotides matching TRBD1. This CDR3 has 16 amino acids. Germline CDR1 and CDR2: SGHVS and FQNEAQ. With 1 base clipped from V and 1 base from J, the junction kept 4 bases outside the gene matches. CDR3 amino acids: CASSLGGTASNQPQHF. DNA for the CDR3: TGTGCCAGCAGCTTAGGGGGGACAGCCAGCAATCAGCCCCAGCATTTT.

This chain connects TRBV12-3 or TRBV12-4 to TRBJ1-1; no reliable D call. The CDR3 is 12 amino acids. V lost 2 bases and J 10 bases, leaving 11 bases between the germline ends. The CDR3 is CASSLRVTRAFF. DNA for the CDR3: TGTGCCAGCAGTTTACGGGTTACTCGAGCTTTCTTT.

V usage is TRBV7-6 and J usage is TRBJ2-1; TRBD2 matches 8 bases. After removal of 1 base from V and 5 bases from J, the junction contained 7 bases not matched to a gene. Germline assignment: CDR1 SGHVS and CDR2 FNYEAQ. The CDR3 is 16 amino acids. This CDR3 is CASSLDSGVLNNEQFF. The CDR3 region has the DNA TGTGCCAGCAGCTTAGATAGCGGGGTACTAAACAATGAGCAGTTCTTC.

V usage is TRBV28 and J usage is TRBJ2-7; D might be TRBD2 (6 bases). Per the germline V gene, CDR1 is MDHEN and CDR2 is SYDVKM. Trimming left V 6 bases short and J 3 bases short, with 12 bases between. There are 13 residues in the CDR3. The DNA of the CDR3 is TGTGCCAGCAGGGACTACAAGATCTACGAGCAGTACTTC. Protein: CASRDYKIYEQYF.

The chain links TRBV20-1 to TRBJ2-1; D unresolved. The CDR3 loop spans 13 amino acids. The V gene's germline CDR1 is DFQATT and CDR2 SNEGSKA (reference sequence). Trimming stripped 3 bases from V and 6 bases from J, with 12 bases between. As DNA, the CDR3 is TGCAGTGCTAGTGTCAGGTTATTCAATGAGCAGTTCTTC. Its protein is CSASVRLFNEQFF.

The rearrangement links TRBV28 to TRBJ1-5; tentative D call: TRBD1 (6 bases). V lost 6 bases and J 0 bases, leaving 18 bases between the germline ends. Germline assignment: CDR1 MDHEN and CDR2 SYDVKM. This CDR3 is built from 17 residues. The chain's CDR3 is CASRLAAGANSNQPQHF. The CDR3 DNA follows: TGTGCCAGCAGACTCGCCGCGGGGGCGAATAGCAATCAGCCCCAGCATTTT.

The V call is TRBV18, the J call TRBJ2-7, with TRBD1 matching over 8 bases. Germline V gene sequence: CDR1 KGHSH, CDR2 LQKENI. The CDR3 runs 16 residues. V was clipped by 3 bases and J by 4 bases; unmatched bases: 11. The CDR3 DNA sequence: TGTGCCAGCTCACCCGAAGTCGGTGACAGGGGTTACGAGCAGTACTTC. Its translation is CASSPEVGDRGYEQYF.

The rearrangement uses TRBV5-1 and TRBJ1-6; D is uncertain. The CDR3 totals 14 residues. Germline V gives CDR1 SGHRS, CDR2 YFSETQ. V lost 3 bases to trimming and J lost 9 bases, with 13 bases between them. The chain's CDR3 is CASSWERESSPLHF. CDR3 nucleotide sequence: TGCGCCAGCAGCTGGGAACGGGAAAGTTCACCCCTCCACTTT.

V gene TRBV19 combines with J gene TRBJ1-5, with D unresolved. CDR3 length: 16 residues. Germline V gene sequence: CDR1 LNHDA, CDR2 SQIVND (reference sequence). Trimming cost V 6 bases and J 2 bases, with 17 bases left between them. CDR3 nucleotide sequence: TGTGCCAGTAGCTCCTGGGAGGGTAATGGCAATCAGCCCCAGCATTTT. Translated, it gives CASSSWEGNGNQPQHF.

The rearrangement links TRBV20-1 to TRBJ1-1; no clear D gene. The germline CDR1 and CDR2 sequences are DFQATT and SNEGSKA (reference sequence). V lost 3 bases and J lost 0, with 8 bases in between. The CDR3 sequence is 13 residues long. The CDR3 loop is CSASYIMNTEAFF. CDR3 sequence (DNA): TGCAGTGCTAGTTACATCATGAACACTGAAGCTTTCTTT.

The chain has TRBV9 and TRBJ1-1; 7 bases are a match to TRBD1. Per germline, CDR1 SGDLS and CDR2 YYNGEE. The trim removed 3 bases at V and 1 base at J, leaving 6 bases unmatched. The CDR3 has 15 amino acids. The CDR3 coding sequence is TGTGCCAGCAGCGCGACAGGGTTAGCGAACACTGAAGCTTTCTTT. Translating it yields CASSATGLANTEAFF.

The chain links TRBV11-2 to TRBJ1-6; weak D call: TRBD1 (6 bases). The CDR3 consists of 12 residues. V was cut by 6 bases and J by 8 bases, with 8 bases left in between. Germline CDR1 and CDR2: SGHAT and FQNNGV. CDR3 bases: TGTGCCAGCAGTCCAGGGGATTCACCCCTCCACTTT. It is translated as CASSPGDSPLHF.

J is TRBJ1-1 and V is TRBV13, with TRBD1 matching over 7 bases. V shed 5 bases and J 7 bases; nucleotides not matched to a gene: 13. From germline, CDR1 is PRHDT and CDR2 FYEKMQ (reference sequence). The CDR3 contains 15 residues. CDR3 coding DNA: TGTGCCAGCAGCGGAGGCCACACGGGGGACAGTGAAGCTTTCTTT. Translation gives CASSGGHTGDSEAFF. The full variable domain, its missing parts supplied by reference TRBV13 and TRBJ1-1, is AAGVIQSPRHLIKEKRETATLKCYPIPRHDTVYWYQQGPGQDPQFLISFYEKMQSDKGSIPDRFSAQQFSDYHSELNMSSLELGDSALYFCASSGGHTGDSEAFFGQGTRLTVV.

The chain combines TRBV27 with TRBJ2-7, with 7 bases that match TRBD1. Germline-derived CDR1 and CDR2 are MNHEY and SMNVEV (reference sequence). The CDR3 runs 16 residues. The V gene end was trimmed by 4 bases and the J gene end by 5 bases; junction bases not matched to a gene: 14. As DNA, the CDR3 is TGTGCCAGCAGTTCAGACAGACAGGGTGGCTTCGACGAGCAGTACTTC. Translating it yields CASSSDRQGGFDEQYF.

The V call is TRBV2, the J call TRBJ1-2; D is perhaps TRBD1 (5 bases). Germline CDR1 and CDR2: SNHLY and FYNNEI. The length of the CDR3 is 13 residues. Trimming took 5 bases from V and 0 from J, leaving 7 bases between them. DNA for the CDR3: TGTGCCAGCAGTACAGGACCTAACTATGGCTACACCTTC. Its protein is CASSTGPNYGYTF.

The sample holds a few counts of this clone. The chain employs TRBV5-1 and TRBJ2-7; 8 bases agree with TRBD1. In germline, CDR1 is SGHRS, CDR2 YFSETQ. The CDR3 covers 16 residues. With V trimmed by 0 bases and J by 5 bases, 10 bases remained unmatched. This CDR3 reads CASSLGGRQGWHEQYF. CDR3 sequence (DNA): TGCGCCAGCAGCTTGGGGGGGCGACAGGGGTGGCACGAGCAGTACTTC.

CDR3 sequence reads: CASRPQGESSGNTIYF. DNA of the CDR3: TGCGCCAGCAGGCCACAGGGGGAGAGCTCTGGAAACACCATATATTTT. The gene calls are TRBV4-1 and TRBJ1-3; the match to TRBD1 covers 8 bases. V shed 6 bases and J 0 bases; nucleotides not matched to a gene: 7. The V gene's germline CDR1 is MGHRA and CDR2 YSYEKL. This CDR3 spans 16 amino acids.

The rearrangement links TRBV19 to TRBJ1-2; no firm D call. The length of the CDR3 is 14 residues. The ends were cut back, 5 bases at V and 4 bases at J, with 14 bases in the middle. Germline values: CDR1 LNHDA, CDR2 SQIVND (reference sequence). CDR3 sequence reads: CASSPSRRSYGYTF. For the CDR3, the DNA is TGTGCCAGTAGTCCATCCCGCCGTAGCTATGGCTACACCTTC.

The V gene is TRBV18, the J gene TRBJ2-5; D is possibly TRBD2 (6 bases). The CDR3 runs 15 residues. Germline V CDR1 and CDR2: KGHSH, LQKENI. Trimming took off 1 base at V and 1 base at J, with 10 bases between the two ends. As DNA, the CDR3 is TGTGCCAGCTCACCACTCGGAGGGACCCAAGAGACCCAGTACTTC. Its translation is CASSPLGGTQETQYF.

This clone was found once. The genes are TRBV10-3 and TRBJ2-1; tentatively, D is TRBD2 (6 bases). The CDR3 length is 16 residues. Trimming took off 3 bases at V and 2 bases at J, with 14 bases between the two ends. In germline, CDR1 is ENHRY, CDR2 SYGVKD. CDR3 nucleotide sequence: TGTGCCATCAGTGAAGAGGGCGGGGCAGCCTACAATGAGCAGTTCTTC. This gives the protein CAISEEGGAAYNEQFF.

The rearrangement joins TRBV21-1 to TRBJ2-7; TRBD2 is the table's D call, not checked against the DNA. TRBV21-1 is assigned pseudogene status. The CDR3 is 16 residues long. The CDR3 is CASSKCPGALSYEQYF. In DNA form, the CDR3 reads TGTGCCAGCAGCAAATGTCCGGGAGCCCTCTCCTACGAGCAGTACTTC.

The rearrangement uses TRBV5-1 and TRBJ1-5; no definite D call. The CDR3 is made up of 15 amino acids. The V gene's germline CDR1 is SGHRS and CDR2 YFSETQ. V lost 3 bases and J lost 0, with 10 bases in between. CDR3 sequence (DNA): TGCGCCAGCAGCTCGTACGGCGGTAGCAATCAGCCCCAGCATTTT. This sequence encodes CASSSYGGSNQPQHF.

This rearrangement joins TRBV7-9 to TRBJ1-6; D unresolved. Germline V gene data show CDR1 as SEHNR and CDR2 as FQNEAQ (reference sequence). The CDR3 is 16 amino acids. Trimming shortened V by 1 base and J by 0 bases, and 7 bases separated the two germline ends. CDR3 loop: CASSLGSSSYNSPLHF. DNA of the CDR3: TGTGCCAGCAGCTTAGGGTCTAGCTCCTATAATTCACCCCTCCACTTT.

The chain combines TRBV3-1 (or the pseudogene TRBV3-2) with TRBJ1-6; tentatively, D is TRBD1 (6 bases). Germline-derived CDR1 and CDR2 are LGHDT and YNNKEL (reference sequence). This CDR3 comprises 16 residues. Trimming removed 3 bases at V and 3 bases at J, with 12 bases between. Here the CDR3 DNA reads TGTGCCAGCAGCCAGAGGACAGACGTCTATAATTCACCCCTCCACTTT. Amino acids: CASSQRTDVYNSPLHF.

This sequence joins TRBV27 and TRBJ1-4; D perhaps matches TRBD1 (5 bases). The V gene lost 11 bases and the J gene lost 7 bases, with 17 bases spanning the gap. Germline CDR1 and CDR2: MNHEY and SMNVEV (reference sequence). This CDR3 comprises 13 residues. CDR3 region: CASRGLGIEKLFF. CDR3 coding DNA: TGTGCCTCCCGGGGGTTGGGAATTGAAAAACTGTTTTTT.

This rearrangement joins TRBV5-6 to TRBJ1-2; possible D gene TRBD1, 6 bases. Trimming removed 10 bases at V and 2 bases at J, with 21 bases between. CDR1 and CDR2 from the germline V gene are SGHDT and YYEEEE. The CDR3 has 15 amino acids. The CDR3 DNA reads TGTGCCCACAGAACAGGGTGGAACAGAAACTATGGCTACACCTTC. Amino acid sequence: CAHRTGWNRNYGYTF.

This clone was counted a single time. This sequence joins TRBV2 and TRBJ2-2, with a possible D match to TRBD2 (5 bases). V was pared by 0 bases and J by 0 bases, with 11 bases between. Germline CDR1 reads SNHLY; CDR2 reads FYNNEI. This CDR3 has 17 amino acids. The CDR3 region is CASSEAGMLANTGELFF. The DNA of the CDR3 is TGTGCCAGCAGTGAAGCCGGGATGTTAGCGAACACCGGGGAGCTGTTTTTT.

This chain joins TRBV3-1 (or the pseudogene TRBV3-2) and TRBJ2-1; 8 bases align to TRBD2. V gave up 1 base and J gave up 4 bases; unmatched junction bases: 9. Germline CDR1 reads LGHDT; CDR2 reads YNNKEL (reference sequence). CDR3 length equals 17 residues. The CDR3 loop reads CASSQAYRGGLYNEQFF. In DNA form, the CDR3 reads TGTGCCAGCAGCCAAGCTTATCGGGGGGGCTTGTACAATGAGCAGTTCTTC.